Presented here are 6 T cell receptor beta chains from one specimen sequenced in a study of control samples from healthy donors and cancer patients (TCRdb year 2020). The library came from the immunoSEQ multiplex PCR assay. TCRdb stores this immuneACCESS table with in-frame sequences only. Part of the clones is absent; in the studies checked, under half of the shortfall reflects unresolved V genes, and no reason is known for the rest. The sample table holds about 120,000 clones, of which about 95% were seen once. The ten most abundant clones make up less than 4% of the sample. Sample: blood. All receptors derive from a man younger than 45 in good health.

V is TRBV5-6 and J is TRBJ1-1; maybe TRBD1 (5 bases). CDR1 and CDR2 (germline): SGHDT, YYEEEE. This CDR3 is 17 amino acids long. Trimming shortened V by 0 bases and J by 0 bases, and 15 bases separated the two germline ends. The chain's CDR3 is CASSLVRGRAMNTEAFF. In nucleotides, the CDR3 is TGTGCCAGCAGCTTGGTAAGAGGCAGGGCTATGAACACTGAAGCTTTCTTT.

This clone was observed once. This CDR3 is CAWRGRGPNYGYTF. In DNA, the CDR3 is TGTGCCTGGAGGGGCAGGGGGCCTAACTATGGCTACACCTTC. This chain joins TRBV30 and TRBJ1-2; 8 bases match TRBD1. This CDR3 is built from 14 residues. In germline, CDR1 is GTSNPN, CDR2 SVGIG (reference sequence). Losses at the gene ends were 3 bases for V and 0 bases for J; bases not matched to a gene: 3.

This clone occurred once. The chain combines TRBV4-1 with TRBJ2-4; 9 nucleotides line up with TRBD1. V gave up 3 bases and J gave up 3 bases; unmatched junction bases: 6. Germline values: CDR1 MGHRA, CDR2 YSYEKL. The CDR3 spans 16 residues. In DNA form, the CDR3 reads TGCGCCAGCAGCCAGGGGACAGGGATAGACAAAAACATTCAGTACTTC. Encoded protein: CASSQGTGIDKNIQYF.

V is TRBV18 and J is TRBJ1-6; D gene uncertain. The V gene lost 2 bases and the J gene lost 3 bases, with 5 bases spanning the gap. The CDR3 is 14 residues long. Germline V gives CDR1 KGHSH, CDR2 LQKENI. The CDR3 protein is CASSPAGYNSPLHF. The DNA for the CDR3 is TGTGCCAGCTCACCAGCAGGCTATAATTCACCCCTCCACTTT.

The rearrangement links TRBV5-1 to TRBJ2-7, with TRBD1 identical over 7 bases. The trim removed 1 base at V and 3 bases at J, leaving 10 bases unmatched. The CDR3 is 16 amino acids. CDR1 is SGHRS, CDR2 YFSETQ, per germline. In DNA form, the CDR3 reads TGCGCCAGCAGCTTGAATACAGGGGCGTCCATCTACGAGCAGTACTTC. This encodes CASSLNTGASIYEQYF.

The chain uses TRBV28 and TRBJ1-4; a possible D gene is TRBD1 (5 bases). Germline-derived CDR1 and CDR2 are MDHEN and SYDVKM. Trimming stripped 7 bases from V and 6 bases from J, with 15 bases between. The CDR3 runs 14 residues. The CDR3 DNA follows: TGTGCCAGCACCCCTGGGGGGGGTTATGAAAAACTGTTTTTT. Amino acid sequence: CASTPGGGYEKLFF.